A selection of T cell receptor beta chains follows, all from one sample in a study of blood T cell repertoires in COVID-19. TCRdb's table, derived via immunoSEQ multiplex PCR, lists solely in-frame clones and lacks some. The data hold about 230,000 clones, with about 87% observed a single time. Sequencing was done on a sample of PBMCs or T cells enriched from blood (not recorded which). The receptors were sampled from a woman between 35 and 50 years old with acute COVID-19. Both conserved end residues are part of each CDR3. A D gene is named only where the DNA matches it firmly. Not all rows give a size; the values are once, few, many and, for expanded clones, a class.

V	J	D	size	DNA	CDR3
TRBV29-1	TRBJ1-5	TRBD1	.	TGCAGCGCAGGGGGCGCGGGTCAGCCCCAGCATTTT	CSAGGAGQPQHF
TRBV18	TRBJ2-7	TRBD2	.	TGTGCCAGCTCACTTAGCACTAGCGGGGGTCGTGGGCTGTACGAGCAGTACTTC	CASSLSTSGGRGLYEQYF
TRBV14	TRBJ1-2	TRBD1	.	TGTGCCAGCAGCCCCCTAGACAGGGAATATGGCTACACCTTC	CASSPLDREYGYTF
TRBV5-1	TRBJ2-3	TRBD1	.	TGCGCCAGCAGCTTGGCGGACAGGGGGCCGGATACGCAGTATTTT	CASSLADRGPDTQYF
TRBV15	TRBJ2-5	TRBD2	.	TGTGCCACCAGCAGAGGGGAGGGCCAAGAAGAGACCCAGTACTTC	CATSRGEGQEETQYF
TRBV6-2/TRBV6-3	TRBJ2-1	TRBD2	.	TGTGCCAGCAGCAGGACTAGCGGGAGTTACAATGAGCAGTTCTTC	CASSRTSGSYNEQFF
TRBV6-5	TRBJ2-4	TRBD2	.	TGTGCCAGCAGGCAGCGCTTGGGACTAGTGGTGGAGTACTTC	CASRQRLGLVVEYF
TRBV6-2/TRBV6-3	TRBJ1-1	TRBD1	.	TGTGCCAGCAGTTCCGGGACAGGGTCCCCTGAAGCTTTCTTT	CASSSGTGSPEAFF
TRBV24-1	TRBJ1-5	.	.	TGTGCCACCAAGGCAGGAGGATATAGCAATCAGCCCCAGCATTTT	CATKAGGYSNQPQHF
TRBV7-9	TRBJ1-1	TRBD1	few	TGTGCCAGCAGCTCTCAGGGGGCCAGAAACACTGAAGCTTTCTTT	CASSSQGARNTEAFF
TRBV27	TRBJ2-1	TRBD2	once	TGTGCCAGCAGTTTGGCGGGAGGCTCCTACAATGAGCAGTTCTTC	CASSLAGGSYNEQFF